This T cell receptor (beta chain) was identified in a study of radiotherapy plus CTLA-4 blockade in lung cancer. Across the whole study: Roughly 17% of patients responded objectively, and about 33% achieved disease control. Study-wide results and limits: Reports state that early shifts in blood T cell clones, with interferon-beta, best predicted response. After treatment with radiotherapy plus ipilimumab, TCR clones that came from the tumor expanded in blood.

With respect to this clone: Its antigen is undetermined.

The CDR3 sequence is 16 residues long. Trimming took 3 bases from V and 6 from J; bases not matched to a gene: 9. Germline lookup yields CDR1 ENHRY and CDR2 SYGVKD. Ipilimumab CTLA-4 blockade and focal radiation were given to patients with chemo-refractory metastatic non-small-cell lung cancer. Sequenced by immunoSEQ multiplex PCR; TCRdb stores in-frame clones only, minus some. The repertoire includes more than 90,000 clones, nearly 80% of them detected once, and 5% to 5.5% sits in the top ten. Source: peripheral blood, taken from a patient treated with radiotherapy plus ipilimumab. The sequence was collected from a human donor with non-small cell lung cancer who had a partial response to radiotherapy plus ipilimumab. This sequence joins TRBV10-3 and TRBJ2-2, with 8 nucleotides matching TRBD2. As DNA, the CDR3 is TGTGCCATCAGTGACGACGGGAGGGCCGTCGCCGGGGAGCTGTTTTTT. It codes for CAISDDGRAVAGELFF.